This note documents a single T cell receptor beta chain sequence. Its specificity is unknown. Per germline, CDR1 SNHLY and CDR2 FYNNEI. Trimming removed 6 bases from V and 3 bases from J; junction bases left unmatched: 1. CDR3 length: 15 residues. Investigators prepared the TCR beta libraries by applying iRepertoire HTBI primers and Arm-PCR of CDR3 regions. TCRdb recomputed calls from the multiplex PCR reads with MiXCR, one row per CDR3 protein. Among 200,000 to 250,000 distinct CDR3 sequences, just over 20% were seen once, and the ten largest hold approximately 14%. This sample was included in a study of regulatory T cells in long-lasting Graves disease. Indicated time point: newly diagnosed GD, antithyroid drugs for less than 3 months. Scientists built the TCR library using RNA that was extracted from PBMCs. In Xi'an, China, an endocrinology department was the source of patients. Overall study results and limits: Persistent Graves' patients showed less TCR diversity than newly diagnosed ones. The researchers studied only peripheral blood, not thyroid tissue.

The genes are TRBV2 and TRBJ2-5; TRBD2 matches 16 bases. This sample comprised peripheral blood mononuclear cells (PBMCs), obtained at new diagnosis, from a patient treated with antithyroid drugs. This TCR was sampled from a female donor with Graves disease. The CDR3 DNA reads TGTGCCAGCAGGGGGACTAGCGGGGGGGAAGAGACCCAGTACTTC. This sequence encodes CASRGTSGGEETQYF.